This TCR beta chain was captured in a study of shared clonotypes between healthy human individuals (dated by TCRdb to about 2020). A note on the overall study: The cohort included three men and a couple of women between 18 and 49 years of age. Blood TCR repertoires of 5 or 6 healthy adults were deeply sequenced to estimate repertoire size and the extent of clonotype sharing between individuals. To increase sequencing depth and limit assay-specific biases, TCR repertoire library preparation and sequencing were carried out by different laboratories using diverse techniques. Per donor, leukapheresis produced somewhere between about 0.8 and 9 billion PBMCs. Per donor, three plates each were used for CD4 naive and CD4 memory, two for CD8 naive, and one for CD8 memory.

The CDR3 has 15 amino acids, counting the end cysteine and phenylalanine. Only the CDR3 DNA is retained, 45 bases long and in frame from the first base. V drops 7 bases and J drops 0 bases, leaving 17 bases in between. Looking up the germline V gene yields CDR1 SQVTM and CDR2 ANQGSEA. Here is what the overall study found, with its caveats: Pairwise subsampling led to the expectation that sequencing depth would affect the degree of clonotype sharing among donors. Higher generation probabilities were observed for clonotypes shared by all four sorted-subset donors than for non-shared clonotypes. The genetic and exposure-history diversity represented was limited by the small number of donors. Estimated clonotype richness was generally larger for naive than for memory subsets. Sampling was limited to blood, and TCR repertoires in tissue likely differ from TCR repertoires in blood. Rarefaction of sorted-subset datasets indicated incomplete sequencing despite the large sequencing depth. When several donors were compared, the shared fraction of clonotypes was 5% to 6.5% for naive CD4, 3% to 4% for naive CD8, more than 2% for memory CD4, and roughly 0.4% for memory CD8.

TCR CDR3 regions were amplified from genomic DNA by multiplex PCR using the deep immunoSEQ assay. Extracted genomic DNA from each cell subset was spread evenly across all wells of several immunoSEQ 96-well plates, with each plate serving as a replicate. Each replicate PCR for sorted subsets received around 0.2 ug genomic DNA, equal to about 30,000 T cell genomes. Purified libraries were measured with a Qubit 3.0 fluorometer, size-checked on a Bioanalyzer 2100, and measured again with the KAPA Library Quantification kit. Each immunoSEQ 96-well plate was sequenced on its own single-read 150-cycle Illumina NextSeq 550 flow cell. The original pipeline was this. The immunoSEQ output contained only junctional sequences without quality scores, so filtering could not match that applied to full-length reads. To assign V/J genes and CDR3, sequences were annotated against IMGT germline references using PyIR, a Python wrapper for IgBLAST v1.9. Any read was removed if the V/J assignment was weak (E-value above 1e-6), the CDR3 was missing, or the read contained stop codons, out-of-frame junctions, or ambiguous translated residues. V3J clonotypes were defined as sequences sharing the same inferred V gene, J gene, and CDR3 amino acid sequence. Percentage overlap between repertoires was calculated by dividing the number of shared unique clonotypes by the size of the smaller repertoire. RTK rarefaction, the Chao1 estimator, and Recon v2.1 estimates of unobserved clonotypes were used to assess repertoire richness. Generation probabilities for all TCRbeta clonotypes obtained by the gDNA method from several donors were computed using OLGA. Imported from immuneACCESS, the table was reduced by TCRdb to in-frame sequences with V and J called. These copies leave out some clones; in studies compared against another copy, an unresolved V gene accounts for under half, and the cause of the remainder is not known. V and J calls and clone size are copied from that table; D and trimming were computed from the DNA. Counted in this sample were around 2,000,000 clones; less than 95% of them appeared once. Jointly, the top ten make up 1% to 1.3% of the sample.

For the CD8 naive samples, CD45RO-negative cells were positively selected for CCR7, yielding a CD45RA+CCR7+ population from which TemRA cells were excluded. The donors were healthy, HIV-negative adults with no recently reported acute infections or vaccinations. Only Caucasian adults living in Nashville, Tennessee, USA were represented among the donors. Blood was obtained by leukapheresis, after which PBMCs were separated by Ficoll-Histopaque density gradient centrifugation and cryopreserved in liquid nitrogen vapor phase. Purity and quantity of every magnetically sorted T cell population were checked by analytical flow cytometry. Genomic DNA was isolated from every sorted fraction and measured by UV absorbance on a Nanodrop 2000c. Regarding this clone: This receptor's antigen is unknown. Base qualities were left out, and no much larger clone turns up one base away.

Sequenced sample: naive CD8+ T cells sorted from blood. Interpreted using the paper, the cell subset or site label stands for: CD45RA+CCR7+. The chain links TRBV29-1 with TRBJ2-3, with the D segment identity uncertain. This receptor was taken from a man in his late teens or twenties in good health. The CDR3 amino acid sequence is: CSADPSPASTDTQYF. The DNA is TGCAGCGCCGACCCCTCGCCAGCTAGCACAGATACGCAGTATTTT.